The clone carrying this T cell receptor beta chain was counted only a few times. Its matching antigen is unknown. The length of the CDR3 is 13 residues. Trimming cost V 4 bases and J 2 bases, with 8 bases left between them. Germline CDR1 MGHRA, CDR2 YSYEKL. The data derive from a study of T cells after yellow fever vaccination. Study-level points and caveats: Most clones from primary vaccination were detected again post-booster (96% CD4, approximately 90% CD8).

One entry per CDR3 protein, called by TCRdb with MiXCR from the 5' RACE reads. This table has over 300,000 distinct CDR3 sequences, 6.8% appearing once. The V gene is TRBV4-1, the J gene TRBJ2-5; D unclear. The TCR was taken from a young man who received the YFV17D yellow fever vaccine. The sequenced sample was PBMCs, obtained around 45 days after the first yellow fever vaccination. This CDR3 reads CASSLLSQETQYF. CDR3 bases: TGCGCCAGCAGCCTGCTTTCACAAGAGACCCAGTACTTC.